The 17 T cell receptor beta chains given below trace back to one sample, sequenced in a study of early T cells in non-severe SARS-CoV-2 infection. TCRdb re-called the 5' RACE reads through MiXCR, storing one row per CDR3 protein. This sample has some 96,000 distinct CDR3 sequences, with roughly 9.6% found just once. The sample consisted of whole blood, taken at baseline. Source of these receptors: an adult who was a healthcare worker with PCR-confirmed SARS-CoV-2 infection or an uninfected control (not recorded which).

Many counts were recorded for this clonotype. The chain is built from TRBV5-1 and TRBJ2-1, with D possibly TRBD1 on 6 matching bases. The CDR3 consists of 13 residues. The V gene lost 4 bases and the J gene lost 6 bases, with 11 bases spanning the gap. Germline-derived CDR1 and CDR2 are SGHRS and YFSETQ. CDR3 region: CASSMTGFNEQFF. DNA of the CDR3: TGCGCCAGCAGCATGACAGGTTTCAATGAGCAGTTCTTC.

There are many counts of this clonotype. The J gene is TRBJ2-7, the V gene TRBV6-1, with D maybe TRBD2 (6 bases). V was cut by 5 bases and J by 2 bases, with 13 bases left in between. The CDR3 length is 14 residues. The germline V gene encodes CDR1 MNHNS and CDR2 SASEGT. In DNA form, the CDR3 reads TGTGCCAGCAGTTTAGGGACGGGGGCCTACGAGCAGTACTTC. It encodes CASSLGTGAYEQYF.

The table lists this clonotype with many counts. The chain is built from TRBV28 and TRBJ2-7; 7 bases are shared with TRBD1. Trimming took 3 bases from V and 5 from J; bases not matched to a gene: 16. CDR3 length: 17 residues. Germline loops: CDR1 MDHEN, CDR2 SYDVKM. The CDR3 protein is CASSFHDGRQGRNEQYF. CDR3 nucleotides: TGTGCCAGCAGTTTTCATGATGGTAGACAGGGACGGAACGAGCAGTACTTC. Based on the CDR3 plus reference TRBV28 and TRBJ2-7, the full variable domain is DVKVTQSSRYLVKRTGEKVFLECVQDMDHENMFWYRQDPGLGLRLIYFSYDVKMKEKGDIPEGYSVSREKKERFSLILESASTNQTSMYLCASSFHDGRQGRNEQYFGPGTRLTVT.

This clonotype was seen more than once but under ten times. The chain joins TRBV19 to TRBJ2-2; D is unclear. Trimming pared 4 bases from V and 0 bases from J, leaving 6 bases between. Per germline, CDR1 LNHDA and CDR2 SQIVND (reference sequence). This CDR3 comprises 14 residues. Here the CDR3 reads CASSNFANTGELFF. The CDR3 DNA sequence: TGTGCCAGTAGTAACTTCGCGAACACCGGGGAGCTGTTTTTT.

This clonotype was observed at least ten times. V and J are TRBV6-2 or TRBV6-3 and TRBJ2-1, with TRBD2 identical over 11 bases. Unmatched junction bases numbered 5, after V lost 0 bases and J lost 4 bases. This CDR3 region has 17 residues. Germline values: CDR1 MNHEY, CDR2 SVGEGT. The CDR3 DNA sequence: TGTGCCAGCAGTTACTCAGGCCTAGCGGGAGGTTACAATGAGCAGTTCTTC. Amino acid sequence: CASSYSGLAGGYNEQFF.

Notes on this clonotype: This could be a read error, since a much larger clone is one nucleotide away. The chain couples TRBV9 to TRBJ2-1; D gene unclear. Per the germline V gene, CDR1 is SGDLS and CDR2 is YYNGEE. V lost 3 bases, J lost 3 bases, and 7 bases lay in between. The CDR3 extends over 13 amino acids. CDR3 in amino acids: CASSETIYNEQFF. In nucleotides, the CDR3 is TGTGCCAGCAGCGAGACAATCTACAATGAGCAGTTCTTC.

CDR3 sequence: CASWERGAISYEQYF. The DNA of the CDR3 is TGTGCCAGCTGGGAGAGGGGCGCTATTTCCTACGAGCAGTACTTC. V and J are TRBV6-4 and TRBJ2-7; either TRBD1 or TRBD2 may supply D (5 bases each). V was clipped by 8 bases and J by 1 base, with 18 bases between them. Germline CDR1 and CDR2: MRHNA and SNTAGT. The CDR3 length is 15 residues.

Many counts were recorded for this clonotype. The J gene is TRBJ2-2, the V gene TRBV30; D is possibly TRBD1 (6 bases). Germline CDR1 and CDR2: GTSNPN and SVGIG (reference sequence). CDR3 size: 14 residues. Trimming removed 0 bases from V and 4 bases from J, with 9 bases in between. CDR3 sequence: CAWSVGRGTGELFF. CDR3 nucleotides: TGTGCCTGGAGTGTCGGCAGGGGCACCGGGGAGCTGTTTTTT.

This rearrangement joins TRBV6-2 or TRBV6-3 to TRBJ2-2, with TRBD1 matching 11 bases. The CDR3 totals 15 residues. CDR1 and CDR2 from the germline V gene are MNHEY and SVGEGT. The ends lost 2 bases at V and 4 bases at J; junction bases unmatched: 0. In DNA form, the CDR3 reads TGTGCCAGCAGTTACGGGACAGGGGGCACCGGGGAGCTGTTTTTT. Residues: CASSYGTGGTGELFF.

This clonotype was counted only a few times. The chain combines TRBV29-1 with TRBJ2-1; TRBD2 agrees at 12 bases. This CDR3 comprises 14 residues. Germline V CDR1 and CDR2: SQVTM, ANQGSEA. V lost 7 bases, J lost 7 bases, and 8 bases stayed unmatched. Here the CDR3 reads CSAMTSGSANEQFF. The CDR3 DNA is TGCAGCGCCATGACTAGCGGGAGCGCAAATGAGCAGTTCTTC.

This clonotype appeared a single time. The V call is TRBV2, the J call TRBJ1-2, with TRBD1 as a possible D gene (6 bases). V was cut by 4 bases and J by 4 bases, with 13 bases left in between. The CDR3 length is 14 residues. Germline V gene data show CDR1 as SNHLY and CDR2 as FYNNEI. The CDR3 coding sequence is TGTGCCAGCAGTGGGGACATCGCCTTCTATGGCTACACCTTC. Encoded protein: CASSGDIAFYGYTF.

In its sample, this clonotype was seen many times. The CDR3 sequence is CSVDLAGGTDTQYF. For the CDR3, the DNA is TGCAGCGTTGACCTAGCGGGAGGCACAGATACGCAGTATTTT. The chain carries TRBV29-1 and TRBJ2-3; TRBD2 matches 10 bases. Per the germline V gene, CDR1 is SQVTM and CDR2 is ANQGSEA. The trim removed 3 bases at V and 1 base at J, leaving 1 base unmatched. The CDR3 sequence is 14 residues long.

This clonotype was counted a few times. The chain uses TRBV5-5 and TRBJ1-1, with D possibly being TRBD1 (5 bases). There are 14 residues in the CDR3. Germline V CDR1 and CDR2: SGHKS, YYEKEE (reference sequence). V dropped 4 bases and J dropped 0 bases, with 10 bases sitting between them. DNA of the CDR3: TGTGCCAGCAGCCGTGGGACGTTGAACACTGAAGCTTTCTTT. It yields the protein CASSRGTLNTEAFF. The complete variable domain, with remaining parts taken from reference TRBV5-5 and TRBJ1-1, reads DAGVTQSPTHLIKTRGQQVTLRCSPISGHKSVSWYQQVLGQGPQFIFQYYEKEERGRGNFPDRFSARQFPNYSSELNVNALLLGDSALYLCASSRGTLNTEAFFGQGTRLTVV.

This chain links TRBV20-1 with TRBJ1-2; maybe TRBD1 (6 bases). The CDR3 runs 14 residues. The V end was cut by 0 bases, the J end by 11 bases, with 19 bases between. The germline V gene has CDR1 DFQATT and CDR2 SNEGSKA (reference sequence). The CDR3 is CSARDPGALTQYTF. The DNA of the CDR3 is TGCAGTGCTAGAGATCCAGGGGCCTTAACCCAGTACACCTTC.

The chain carries TRBV24-1 and TRBJ2-1; D gene uncertain. CDR3 length: 11 amino acids. V was shortened by 7 bases and J by 6 bases, with 6 bases between the two germline ends. CDR1 is KGHDR, CDR2 SFDVKD, per germline. This chain's CDR3 is CATRDLNEQFF. The CDR3 DNA follows: TGTGCCACCAGGGACCTCAATGAGCAGTTCTTC.

The sample holds a few counts of this clonotype. V gene TRBV7-6 combines with J gene TRBJ2-5; 9 nucleotides match TRBD2. Germline V gene lookup returns CDR1 SGHVS and CDR2 FNYEAQ. V was pared by 1 base and J by 5 bases, with 8 bases of the junction left unmatched. The CDR3 covers 16 residues. CDR3 nucleotide sequence: TGTGCCAGCAGCTTAGTTCGAGCGGGAGGCGGTGAGACCCAGTACTTC. Its translation: CASSLVRAGGGETQYF.

The V call is TRBV18, the J call TRBJ1-4; a possible D gene is TRBD1 (5 bases). V was shortened by 5 bases and J by 5 bases, with 9 bases between the two germline ends. This CDR3 is 13 amino acids long. In germline, CDR1 is KGHSH, CDR2 LQKENI. The CDR3: CASSGAPNEKLFF. Here the CDR3 DNA reads TGTGCCAGCTCAGGGGCCCCAAATGAAAAACTGTTTTTT.